The T cell receptor beta chain described here comes from a study of read filtering for tumor transcriptome and immune sequencing. Study summary: Per sample, TCR-region reads ranged about 3.5 to 11 million by IR-seq, roughly 85 to 1273 by RNA-seq.

This clonotype was recorded many times. From 350 to 500 ng of RNA, a library with molecular barcoded alpha/delta and beta/gamma adaptors was made. TCRdb redid the calling of the reads with MiXCR, one entry per CDR3 protein. The table lists about 46,000 distinct CDR3 sequences, around 19% of them singletons, with roughly two fifths in the top ten. Trimming pared 3 bases from V and 5 bases from J, leaving 13 bases between. The CDR3 is made up of 14 amino acids. Sequencing input: a population of CD138-negative cells sorted from bone marrow. The V call is TRBV12-3 or TRBV12-4, the J call TRBJ1-1; a possible D gene is TRBD1 (5 bases). The sequence was obtained from a donor aged 40 or older with multiple myeloma. The CDR3 spells CASSFGGLRTEAFF. The CDR3 DNA follows: TGTGCCAGCAGTTTCGGGGGATTGAGGACTGAAGCTTTCTTT.